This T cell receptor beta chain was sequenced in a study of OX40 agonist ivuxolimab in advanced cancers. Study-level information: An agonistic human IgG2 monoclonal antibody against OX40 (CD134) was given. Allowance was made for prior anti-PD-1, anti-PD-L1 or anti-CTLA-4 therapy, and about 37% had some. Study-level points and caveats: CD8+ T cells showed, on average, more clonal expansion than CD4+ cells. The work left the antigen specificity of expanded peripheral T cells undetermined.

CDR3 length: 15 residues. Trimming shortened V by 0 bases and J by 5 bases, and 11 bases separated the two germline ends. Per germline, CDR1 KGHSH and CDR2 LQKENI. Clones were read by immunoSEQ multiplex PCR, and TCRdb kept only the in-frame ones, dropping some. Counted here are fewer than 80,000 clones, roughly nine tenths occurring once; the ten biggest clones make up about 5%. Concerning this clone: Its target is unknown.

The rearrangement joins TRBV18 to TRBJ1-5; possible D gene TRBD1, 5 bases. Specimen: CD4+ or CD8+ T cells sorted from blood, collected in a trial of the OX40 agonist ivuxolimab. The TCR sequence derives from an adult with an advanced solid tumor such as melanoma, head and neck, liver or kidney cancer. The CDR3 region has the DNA TGTGCCAGCTCACCACCGAACGGGGGGGATCAGCCCCAGCATTTT. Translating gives CASSPPNGGDQPQHF.